This TCR beta chain was captured in a study of Ad26.COV2.S vaccination and SARS-CoV-2 variants. Study results and caveats: It is possible that the TCR breadth and depth analyses underestimated the total T cell responses. Post-vaccination breadth of spike-specific CD8+ and CD4+ T cell responses was reportedly substantial.

Noted treatment: 15 to 20 received Ad26.COV2.S at low or high dose, single or two shots; a few received placebo; per-sample allocation not given. After the first vaccine or placebo injection, samples were drawn on day 63. Note on this clone: Its target is unknown.

This table comes from immunoSEQ multiplex PCR, and its TCRdb copy is limited to in-frame clones, with some not included. The sample has around 370,000 clones; 70% to 90% are singletons. The sequence was obtained from a person between 18 and 59 years old who received the Ad26.COV2.S COVID-19 vaccine or a placebo. Sequenced here: peripheral blood, sampled in a trial of Ad26.COV2.S vaccine versus placebo.

This CDR3 reads CASSLVQGQYGYTF. The CDR3 bases are TGTGCCAGCAGCTTAGTCCAGGGGCAGTATGGCTACACCTTC. The chain combines TRBV7-2 with TRBJ1-2, with D perhaps matching TRBD1 (6 bases). Trimming removed 1 base at V and 5 bases at J, with 11 bases between. Looked up from germline, CDR1 is SGHTA and CDR2 is FQGNSA. The CDR3 length is 14 residues.